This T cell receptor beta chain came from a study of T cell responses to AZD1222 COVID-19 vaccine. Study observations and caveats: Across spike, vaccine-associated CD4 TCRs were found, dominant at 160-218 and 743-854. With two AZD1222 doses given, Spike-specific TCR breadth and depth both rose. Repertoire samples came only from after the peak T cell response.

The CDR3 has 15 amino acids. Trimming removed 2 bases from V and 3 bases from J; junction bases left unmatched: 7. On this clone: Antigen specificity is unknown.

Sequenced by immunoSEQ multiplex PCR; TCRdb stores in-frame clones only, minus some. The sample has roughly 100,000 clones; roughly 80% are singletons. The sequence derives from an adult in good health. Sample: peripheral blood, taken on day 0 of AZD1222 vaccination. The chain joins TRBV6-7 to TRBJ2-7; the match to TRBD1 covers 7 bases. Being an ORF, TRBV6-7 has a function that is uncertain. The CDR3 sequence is CASSYPHRGDYEQYF. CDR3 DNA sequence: TGTGCCAGCAGTTACCCCCACAGGGGTGACTACGAGCAGTACTTC.